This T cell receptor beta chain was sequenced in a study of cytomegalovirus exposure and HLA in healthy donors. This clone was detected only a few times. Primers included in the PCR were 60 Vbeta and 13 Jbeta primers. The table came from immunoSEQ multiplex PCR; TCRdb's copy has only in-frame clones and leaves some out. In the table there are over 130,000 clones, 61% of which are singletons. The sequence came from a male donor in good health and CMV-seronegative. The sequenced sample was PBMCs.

CDR3 nucleotide sequence: TGCAGCGTTGGGAGTTTGACCTACGAGCAGTACTTC. Amino acids: CSVGSLTYEQYF. The V call is TRBV29-1, the J call TRBJ2-7, with unresolved D. V was shortened by 4 bases and J by 2 bases, with 9 bases between the two germline ends. The CDR3 length is 12 residues. Germline V gives CDR1 SQVTM, CDR2 ANQGSEA.